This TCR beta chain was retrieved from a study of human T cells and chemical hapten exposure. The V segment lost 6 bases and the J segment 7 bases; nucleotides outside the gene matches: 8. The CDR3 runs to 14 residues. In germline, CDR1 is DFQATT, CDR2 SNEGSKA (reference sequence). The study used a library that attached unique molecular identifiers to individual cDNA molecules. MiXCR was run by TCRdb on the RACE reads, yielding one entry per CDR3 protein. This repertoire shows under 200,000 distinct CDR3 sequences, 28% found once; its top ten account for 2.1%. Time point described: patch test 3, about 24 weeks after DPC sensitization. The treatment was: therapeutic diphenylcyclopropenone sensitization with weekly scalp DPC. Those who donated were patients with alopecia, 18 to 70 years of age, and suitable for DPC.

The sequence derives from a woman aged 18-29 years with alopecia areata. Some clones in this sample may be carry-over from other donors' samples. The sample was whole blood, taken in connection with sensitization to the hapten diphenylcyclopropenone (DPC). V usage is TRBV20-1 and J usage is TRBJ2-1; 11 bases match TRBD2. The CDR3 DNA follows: TGCAGTGCGACCGGGACTAGCGGCCCTAATGAGCAGTTCTTC. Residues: CSATGTSGPNEQFF.